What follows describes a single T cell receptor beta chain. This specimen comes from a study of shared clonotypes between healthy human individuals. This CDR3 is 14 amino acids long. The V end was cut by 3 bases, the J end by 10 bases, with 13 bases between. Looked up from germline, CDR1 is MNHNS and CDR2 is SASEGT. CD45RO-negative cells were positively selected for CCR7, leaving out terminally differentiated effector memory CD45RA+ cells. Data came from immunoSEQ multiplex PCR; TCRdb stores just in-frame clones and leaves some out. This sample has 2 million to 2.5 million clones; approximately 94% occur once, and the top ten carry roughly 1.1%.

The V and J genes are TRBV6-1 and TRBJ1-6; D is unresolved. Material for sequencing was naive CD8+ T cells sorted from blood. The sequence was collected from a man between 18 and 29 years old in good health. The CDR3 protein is CASSERGRHSPLHF. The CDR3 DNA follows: TGTGCCAGCAGTGAGAGAGGGAGGCACTCACCCCTCCACTTT.